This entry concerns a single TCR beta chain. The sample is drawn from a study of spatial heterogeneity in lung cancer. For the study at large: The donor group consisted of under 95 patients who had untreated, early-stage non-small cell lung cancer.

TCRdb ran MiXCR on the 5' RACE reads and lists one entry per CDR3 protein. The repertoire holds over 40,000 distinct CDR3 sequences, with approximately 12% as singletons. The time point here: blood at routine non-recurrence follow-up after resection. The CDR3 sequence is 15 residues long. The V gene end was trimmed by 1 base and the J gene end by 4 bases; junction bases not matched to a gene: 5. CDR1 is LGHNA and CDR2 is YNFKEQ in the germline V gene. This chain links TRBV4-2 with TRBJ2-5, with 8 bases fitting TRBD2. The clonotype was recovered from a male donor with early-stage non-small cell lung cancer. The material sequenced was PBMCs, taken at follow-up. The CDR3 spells CASSQVARGGETQYF. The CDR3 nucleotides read TGTGCCAGCAGCCAAGTGGCCCGGGGGGGAGAGACCCAGTACTTC.